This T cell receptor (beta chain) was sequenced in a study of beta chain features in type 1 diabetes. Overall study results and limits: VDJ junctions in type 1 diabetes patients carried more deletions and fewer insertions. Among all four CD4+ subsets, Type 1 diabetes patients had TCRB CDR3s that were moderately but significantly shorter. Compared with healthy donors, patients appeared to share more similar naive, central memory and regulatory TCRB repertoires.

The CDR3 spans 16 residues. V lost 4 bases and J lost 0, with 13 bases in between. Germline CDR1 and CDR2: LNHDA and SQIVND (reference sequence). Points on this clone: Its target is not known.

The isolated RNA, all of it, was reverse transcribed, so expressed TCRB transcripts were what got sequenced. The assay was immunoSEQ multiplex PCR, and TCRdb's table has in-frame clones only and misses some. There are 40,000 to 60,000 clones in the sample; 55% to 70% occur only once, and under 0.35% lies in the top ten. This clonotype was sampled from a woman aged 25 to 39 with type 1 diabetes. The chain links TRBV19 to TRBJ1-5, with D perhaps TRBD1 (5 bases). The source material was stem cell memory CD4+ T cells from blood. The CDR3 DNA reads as TGTGCCAGTAGTAACCCGACAGATTATAGCAATCAGCCCCAGCATTTT. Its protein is CASSNPTDYSNQPQHF.